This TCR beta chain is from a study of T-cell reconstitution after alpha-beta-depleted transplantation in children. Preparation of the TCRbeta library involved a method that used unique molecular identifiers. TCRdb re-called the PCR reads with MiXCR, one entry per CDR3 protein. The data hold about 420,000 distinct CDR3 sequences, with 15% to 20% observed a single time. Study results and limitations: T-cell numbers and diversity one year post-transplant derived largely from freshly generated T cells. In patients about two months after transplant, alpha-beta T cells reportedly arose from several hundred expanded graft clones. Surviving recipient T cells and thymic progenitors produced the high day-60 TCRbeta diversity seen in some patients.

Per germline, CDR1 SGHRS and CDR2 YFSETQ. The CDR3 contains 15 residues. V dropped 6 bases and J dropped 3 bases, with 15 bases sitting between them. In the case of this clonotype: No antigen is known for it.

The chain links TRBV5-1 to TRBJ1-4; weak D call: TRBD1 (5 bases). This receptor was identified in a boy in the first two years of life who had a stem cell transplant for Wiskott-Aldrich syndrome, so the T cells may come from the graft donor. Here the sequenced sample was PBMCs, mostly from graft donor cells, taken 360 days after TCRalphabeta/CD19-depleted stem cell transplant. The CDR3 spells CASTNSGGANEKLFF. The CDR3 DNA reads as TGCGCCAGCACCAACTCGGGGGGTGCTAATGAAAAACTGTTTTTT.